This T cell receptor (beta chain) originates from a study of blood T cell repertoires in COVID-19. About the research overall: The cDNA or gDNA used as material had been derived from T cells, B-cell-depleted T cells, or PBMCs.

The CDR3 length is 15 residues. In germline, CDR1 is LNHDA, CDR2 SQIVND (reference sequence). Losses at the gene ends were 1 base for V and 4 bases for J; bases not matched to a gene: 4. The repertoire was sequenced with immunoSEQ multiplex PCR; TCRdb's copy has only in-frame clones and lacks some. In the table there are 200,000 to 300,000 clones, about 89% of which are singletons. This study enrolled people aged 18 to 89 from around 25 US geographic areas. Categorization into cohorts depended on clinical history that participants reported. Recovered participants had two consecutive negative NP/OP PCR tests, healthcare professional clearance, or symptom resolution.

The sequence was collected from a woman aged 25-40 years who had recovered from COVID-19. The rearrangement uses TRBV19 and TRBJ1-2; 9 bases are a match to TRBD1. What was sequenced was PBMCs or T cells enriched from blood (not recorded which). The CDR3 sequence: CASSIAMDRGYGYTF. CDR3 DNA: TGTGCCAGTAGTATAGCCATGGACAGGGGCTATGGCTACACCTTC.